Following are 18 T cell receptor beta chains from one sample sequenced in a study of blood T cell repertoires in COVID-19. Here immunoSEQ multiplex PCR was the method, and the copy in TCRdb shows in-frame clones only, minus some. The sample lists roughly 50,000 clones; roughly nine tenths were seen once. The material sequenced was peripheral blood. These receptor sequences come from a woman aged 55-69 years with active or convalescent COVID-19.

The CDR3 here is CASSQGAGQVETQYF. For the CDR3, the DNA is TGTGCCAGCAGCCAAGGGGCGGGGCAGGTGGAGACCCAGTACTTC. V and J are TRBV3-1 (or the pseudogene TRBV3-2) and TRBJ2-5, with D maybe TRBD2 (6 bases). The CDR3 has 15 residues. CDR1 and CDR2 from the germline V gene are LGHDT and YNNKEL (reference sequence). The V gene lost 1 base and the J gene lost 5 bases, with 14 bases spanning the gap.

This chain links TRBV28 with TRBJ2-2; D might be TRBD2 (6 bases). Germline CDR1 MDHEN, CDR2 SYDVKM. V shed 3 bases and J shed 1 base, with 12 bases lying between them. This CDR3 comprises 16 residues. The CDR3: CASSLGVAENTGELFF. The CDR3, as DNA: TGTGCCAGCAGTTTGGGAGTAGCGGAGAACACCGGGGAGCTGTTTTTT.

The chain has TRBV6-5 and TRBJ2-3; D remains unclear. Germline V lookup: CDR1 MNHEY, CDR2 SVGAGI. V was cut by 4 bases and J by 2 bases, with 7 bases left in between. The CDR3 runs to 13 residues. CDR3 sequence (DNA): TGTGCCAGCAGTTCCCTTTCCACAGATACGCAGTATTTT. Protein sequence: CASSSLSTDTQYF.

The chain carries TRBV7-6 and TRBJ2-1; 10 bases match TRBD1. Germline values: CDR1 SGHVS, CDR2 FNYEAQ. This CDR3 has 17 amino acids. J gave up 4 bases and V 5 bases, and 11 bases lay outside the gene matches. In nucleotides, the CDR3 is TGTGCCAGCAGCGCCTACTCCCCGGGACAGGGGTACAATGAGCAGTTCTTC. Translation: CASSAYSPGQGYNEQFF. Full variable domain (missing parts from reference TRBV7-6 and TRBJ2-1): GAGVSQSPRYKVTKRGQDVALRCDPISGHVSLYWYRQALGQGPEFLTYFNYEAQQDKSGLPNDRFSAERPEGSISTLTIQRTEQRDSAMYRCASSAYSPGQGYNEQFFGPGTRLTVL.

J is TRBJ2-5 and V is TRBV4-1; D ambiguous. V shed 1 base and J shed 8 bases, with 14 bases lying between them. Germline V lookup: CDR1 MGHRA, CDR2 YSYEKL. This CDR3 has 14 residues. CDR3 sequence: CASSQALGPETQYF. DNA of the CDR3: TGCGCCAGCAGCCAAGCCCTAGGTCCAGAAACCCAGTACTTC.

The chain combines TRBV6-2 or TRBV6-3 with TRBJ1-5, with a possible D match to TRBD1 (6 bases). Per the germline V gene, CDR1 is MNHEY and CDR2 is SVGEGT. The CDR3 runs to 12 residues. V was cut by 4 bases and J by 7 bases, with 8 bases left in between. The chain's CDR3 is CASSWGPQPQHF. The CDR3 nucleotides are TGTGCCAGCAGTTGGGGGCCCCAGCCCCAGCATTTT.

The chain recombines TRBV9 with TRBJ2-3; D may be TRBD2 (6 bases). The CDR3 length is 16 residues. CDR1 is SGDLS and CDR2 is YYNGEE in the germline V gene. Trimming removed 3 bases at V and 0 bases at J, with 14 bases between. Written as DNA, the CDR3 is TGTGCCAGCAGCGGAGGAGACGGGACTAGCACAGATACGCAGTATTTT. It is translated as CASSGGDGTSTDTQYF.

The chain couples TRBV5-8 to TRBJ1-5, with no clear D. V gave up 1 base and J gave up 4 bases, with 12 bases separating them. The germline gives CDR1 SGHTS, CDR2 YDEGEE. CDR3 size: 15 residues. CDR3 nucleotide sequence: TGTGCCAGCAGCTTGCGAGGGCAGCGAAATCAGCCCCAGCATTTT. Protein sequence: CASSLRGQRNQPQHF.

V is TRBV29-1 and J is TRBJ2-7; D unresolved. The germline V gene encodes CDR1 SQVTM and CDR2 ANQGSEA. Trimming left V 4 bases short and J 2 bases short, with 9 bases between. The CDR3 is made up of 12 amino acids. The CDR3 sequence is CSVVRGTYEQYF. The CDR3 nucleotides are TGCAGCGTTGTTCGCGGAACCTACGAGCAGTACTTC.

The chain couples TRBV28 to TRBJ2-1, with TRBD2 identical over 8 bases. Losses at the gene ends were 3 bases for V and 7 bases for J; bases not matched to a gene: 8. Germline assignment: CDR1 MDHEN and CDR2 SYDVKM. The CDR3 consists of 15 residues. The CDR3 DNA follows: TGTGCCAGCAGTTTCCAGACGGGAGGGGGAAATGAGCAGTTCTTC. This translates into CASSFQTGGGNEQFF.

The chain recombines TRBV30 with TRBJ1-3; possibly TRBD1 for D (6 bases). This CDR3 is 15 amino acids long. The germline CDR1 and CDR2 sequences are GTSNPN and SVGIG (reference sequence). V lost 1 base, J lost 1 base, and 11 bases lay in between. The CDR3 coding sequence is TGTGCCTGGAGTGCTAGGGGGAGTTCTGGAAACACCATATATTTT. Translation gives CAWSARGSSGNTIYF. Full variable domain (missing parts from reference TRBV30 and TRBJ1-3): SQTIHQWPATLVQPVGSPLSLECTVEGTSNPNLYWYRQAAGRGLQLLFYSVGIGQISSEVPQNLSASRPQDRQFILSSKKLLLSDSGFYLCAWSARGSSGNTIYFGEGSWLTVV.

In its sample, this clone was seen once. V and J are TRBV7-3 and TRBJ1-3, with D perhaps matching TRBD1 (5 bases). This CDR3 has 15 amino acids. The V and J ends lost 5 bases and 0 bases respectively, with 11 bases between them. From germline, CDR1 is SGHTA and CDR2 FQGTGA. The CDR3 DNA is TGTGCCAGCAGCGCAGGGTCGAACTCTGGAAACACCATATATTTT. Encoded protein: CASSAGSNSGNTIYF.

J is TRBJ1-5 and V is TRBV7-8; a weak D match, TRBD1 (5 bases). From germline, CDR1 is SGHVS and CDR2 FQNEAQ. Trimming cost V 3 bases and J 4 bases, with 13 bases left between them. The CDR3 sequence is 15 residues long. In nucleotides, the CDR3 is TGTGCCAGCAGCTTGGGGCCGGTCAGGAATCAGCCCCAGCATTTT. Its protein product is CASSLGPVRNQPQHF.

The chain is built from TRBV24-1 and TRBJ1-5, with TRBD1 identical over 8 bases. The germline gives CDR1 KGHDR, CDR2 SFDVKD. This CDR3 spans 15 amino acids. V dropped 4 bases and J dropped 9; count of bases not matched to a gene: 10. The CDR3 region is CATSEGTGVRWPQHF. DNA of the CDR3: TGTGCCACCAGTGAAGGGACAGGTGTTCGTTGGCCCCAGCATTTT.

The chain is built from TRBV7-3 and TRBJ2-1; tentatively, D is TRBD2 (5 bases). CDR1 is SGHTA, CDR2 FQGTGA, per germline. V dropped 4 bases and J dropped 8 bases, with 12 bases sitting between them. The CDR3 runs to 13 residues. CDR3 nucleotide sequence: TGTGCCAGCAGCTCCCAGACCGGGGATGAGCAGTTCTTC. It encodes CASSSQTGDEQFF. The variable domain in full, with the rest retrieved from reference TRBV7-3 and TRBJ2-1, is GAGVSQTPSNKVTEKGKYVELRCDPISGHTALYWYRQSLGQGPEFLIYFQGTGAADDSGLPNDRFFAVRPEGSVSTLKIQRTERGDSAVYLCASSSQTGDEQFFGPGTRLTVL.

V usage is TRBV9 and J usage is TRBJ1-3, with a weak D call TRBD1 (5 bases). The V gene's germline CDR1 is SGDLS and CDR2 YYNGEE. CDR3 length equals 14 residues. Trimming shortened V by 0 bases and J by 7 bases, and 11 bases separated the two germline ends. As DNA, the CDR3 is TGTGCCAGCAGCGTAGCGCAGGGAGGGAACACCATATATTTT. Amino acids: CASSVAQGGNTIYF.

The chain recombines TRBV4-1 with TRBJ2-5; D is ambiguous. Germline CDR1 is MGHRA and CDR2 is YSYEKL. Trimming stripped 1 base from V and 1 base from J, with 7 bases between. CDR3 length: 14 amino acids. This CDR3 reads CASSQGGSQETQYF. DNA of the CDR3: TGCGCCAGCAGCCAAGGCGGTTCCCAAGAGACCCAGTACTTC.

The chain couples TRBV24-1 to TRBJ2-3; D gene ambiguous. The germline V gene encodes CDR1 KGHDR and CDR2 SFDVKD. The CDR3 covers 14 residues. Trimming stripped 1 base from V and 3 bases from J, with 7 bases between. CDR3 nucleotides: TGTGCCACCAGTGATTTAAGAGTTACAGATACGCAGTATTTT. Its protein product is CATSDLRVTDTQYF.